This T cell receptor beta chain was observed in a study of molecular identifiers for immune sequencing clone quantification. Study context: In the replicates, RNA derived from roughly 20,000 or 100,000 naive CD8 cells was divided into five parts, and four were sequenced. General study findings and limits: It was shown that clones above 20 RNA copies held over 97% of effector molecules, but under 1% in naive cells.

The ends were cut back, 1 base at V and 2 bases at J, with 15 bases in the middle. CDR1 and CDR2 from the germline V gene are DFQATT and SNEGSKA (reference sequence). The CDR3 is 15 residues long. Previously described methods with listed TCR primers produced the bulk TCR libraries. TCRdb re-called the PCR reads through MiXCR, storing one row per CDR3 protein. The sample has about 500,000 distinct CDR3 sequences; over 20% are singletons. This clonotype was picked up many times. The antigen is not known. The sequence derives from a human donor in good health. Some libraries in this study had Jurkat cell RNA spiked in. The V and J genes are TRBV20-1 and TRBJ2-7; possibly TRBD2 for D (5 bases). The sample consisted of naive CD8+ T cells from blood, with Jurkat cell RNA spiked in. Subset indicated: FACS-sorted CD8+CD4-CCR7+CD45RA+ naive T cells. The DNA of the CDR3 is TGCAGTGCTAGAGTTTCATCGGGGATCGCCTACGAGCAGTACTTC. Translated: CSARVSSGIAYEQYF.